This T cell receptor (beta chain) derives from a study of technical replicates of blood from several donors. The CDR3 is made up of 16 amino acids. CDR1 is SGHNT, CDR2 YYREEE, per germline (reference sequence). V was pared by 3 bases and J by 6 bases, with 11 bases of the junction left unmatched. The repertoire was sequenced with immunoSEQ multiplex PCR; TCRdb's copy has only in-frame clones and lacks some. The table records tens of thousands of clones, 95% to 97% of them present only once. The sample taken for sequencing was T cells isolated from PBMCs. This TCR came from a human donor in good health. J is TRBJ1-2 and V is TRBV5-4, with TRBD1 identical over 10 bases. The CDR3 DNA reads TGTGCCAGCAGCTATGCAGCCGGGACAGGGGAGGATGGCTACACCTTC. Amino acid sequence: CASSYAAGTGEDGYTF. Drawing the rest from reference TRBV5-4 and TRBJ1-2, the complete variable domain is ETGVTQSPTHLIKTRGQQVTLRCSSQSGHNTVSWYQQALGQGPQFIFQYYREEENGRGNFPPRFSGLQFPNYSSELNVNALELDDSALYLCASSYAAGTGEDGYTFGSGTRLTVV.